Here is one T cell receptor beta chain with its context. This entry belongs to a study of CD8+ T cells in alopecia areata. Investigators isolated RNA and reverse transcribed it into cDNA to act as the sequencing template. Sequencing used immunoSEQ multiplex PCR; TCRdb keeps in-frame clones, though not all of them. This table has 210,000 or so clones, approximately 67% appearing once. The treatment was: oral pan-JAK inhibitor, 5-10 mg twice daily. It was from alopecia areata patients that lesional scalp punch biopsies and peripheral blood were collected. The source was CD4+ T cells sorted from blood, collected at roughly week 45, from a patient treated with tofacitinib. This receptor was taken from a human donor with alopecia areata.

The CDR3 DNA sequence: TGCAGCGTTGAGGTTCCCAGCGGGTCGCTAGATACGCAGTATTTT. Translating gives CSVEVPSGSLDTQYF. The chain joins TRBV29-1 to TRBJ2-3; maybe TRBD2 (6 bases). Trimming took off 3 bases at V and 5 bases at J, with 18 bases between the two ends. The CDR3 length is 15 residues. Germline loops: CDR1 SQVTM, CDR2 ANQGSEA.